Presented here are 3 T cell receptor beta chains from one specimen sequenced in a study of T cells after yellow fever vaccination. TCRdb re-derived calls from the 5' RACE reads in MiXCR, one entry per CDR3 protein. The table has 500,000 to 650,000 distinct CDR3 sequences, about 17% seen once. Material: PBMCs, obtained 5 to 6 days after the first yellow fever vaccination. The receptors originated from a man between 18 and 35 years old who received the YFV17D yellow fever vaccine.

This chain joins TRBV9 and TRBJ2-1, with TRBD1 identical over 10 bases. CDR3 length: 15 residues. Unmatched junction bases numbered 7, after V lost 3 bases and J lost 7 bases. Per the germline V gene, CDR1 is SGDLS and CDR2 is YYNGEE. CDR3 coding DNA: TGTGCCAGCAGCGGCCGGGACAGGGGATCGAATGAGCAGTTCTTC. This gives the protein CASSGRDRGSNEQFF.

The rearrangement uses TRBV5-1 and TRBJ1-2; the D gene is possibly TRBD1 (5 bases). Trimming stripped 4 bases from V and 5 bases from J, with 21 bases between. Looked up from germline, CDR1 is SGHRS and CDR2 is YFSETQ. The CDR3 is made up of 16 amino acids. Here the CDR3 reads CASSPDARQILYGYTF. The DNA for the CDR3 is TGCGCCAGCAGCCCTGATGCCCGACAGATTCTGTATGGCTACACCTTC.

This clonotype has just a few counts. The V and J genes are TRBV4-1 and TRBJ2-7, with a possible D match to TRBD2 (5 bases). Trimming cost V 3 bases and J 3 bases, with 15 bases left between them. CDR3 size: 15 residues. From germline, CDR1 is MGHRA and CDR2 YSYEKL. CDR3 sequence (DNA): TGCGCCAGCAGCCATGTAGGCGGGTTTCACTACGAGCAGTACTTC. Protein: CASSHVGGFHYEQYF.